This TCR beta chain was identified in a study of neoadjuvant nivolumab and ipilimumab in lung cancer. Produced via immunoSEQ multiplex PCR; TCRdb's table is partial and in-frame only. The table lists 8,500 to 10,000 clones, 70% to 80% of them singletons. The V and J ends lost 2 bases and 8 bases respectively, with 10 bases between them. The germline V gene encodes CDR1 MNHNY and CDR2 SVGAGI (reference sequence). The CDR3 extends over 13 amino acids. This clonotype was sampled from an adult with non-small cell lung cancer. Some clones in this sample may be carry-over from other donors' samples. Source: tumor tissue, taken after neoadjuvant nivolumab, alone or with ipilimumab, at or shortly before surgery. The V call is TRBV6-6, the J call TRBJ2-1; unclear D gene. The CDR3 region has the DNA TGTGCCAGCAGTTACGTCAGCCGGTATGAGCAGTTCTTC. Residues: CASSYVSRYEQFF.